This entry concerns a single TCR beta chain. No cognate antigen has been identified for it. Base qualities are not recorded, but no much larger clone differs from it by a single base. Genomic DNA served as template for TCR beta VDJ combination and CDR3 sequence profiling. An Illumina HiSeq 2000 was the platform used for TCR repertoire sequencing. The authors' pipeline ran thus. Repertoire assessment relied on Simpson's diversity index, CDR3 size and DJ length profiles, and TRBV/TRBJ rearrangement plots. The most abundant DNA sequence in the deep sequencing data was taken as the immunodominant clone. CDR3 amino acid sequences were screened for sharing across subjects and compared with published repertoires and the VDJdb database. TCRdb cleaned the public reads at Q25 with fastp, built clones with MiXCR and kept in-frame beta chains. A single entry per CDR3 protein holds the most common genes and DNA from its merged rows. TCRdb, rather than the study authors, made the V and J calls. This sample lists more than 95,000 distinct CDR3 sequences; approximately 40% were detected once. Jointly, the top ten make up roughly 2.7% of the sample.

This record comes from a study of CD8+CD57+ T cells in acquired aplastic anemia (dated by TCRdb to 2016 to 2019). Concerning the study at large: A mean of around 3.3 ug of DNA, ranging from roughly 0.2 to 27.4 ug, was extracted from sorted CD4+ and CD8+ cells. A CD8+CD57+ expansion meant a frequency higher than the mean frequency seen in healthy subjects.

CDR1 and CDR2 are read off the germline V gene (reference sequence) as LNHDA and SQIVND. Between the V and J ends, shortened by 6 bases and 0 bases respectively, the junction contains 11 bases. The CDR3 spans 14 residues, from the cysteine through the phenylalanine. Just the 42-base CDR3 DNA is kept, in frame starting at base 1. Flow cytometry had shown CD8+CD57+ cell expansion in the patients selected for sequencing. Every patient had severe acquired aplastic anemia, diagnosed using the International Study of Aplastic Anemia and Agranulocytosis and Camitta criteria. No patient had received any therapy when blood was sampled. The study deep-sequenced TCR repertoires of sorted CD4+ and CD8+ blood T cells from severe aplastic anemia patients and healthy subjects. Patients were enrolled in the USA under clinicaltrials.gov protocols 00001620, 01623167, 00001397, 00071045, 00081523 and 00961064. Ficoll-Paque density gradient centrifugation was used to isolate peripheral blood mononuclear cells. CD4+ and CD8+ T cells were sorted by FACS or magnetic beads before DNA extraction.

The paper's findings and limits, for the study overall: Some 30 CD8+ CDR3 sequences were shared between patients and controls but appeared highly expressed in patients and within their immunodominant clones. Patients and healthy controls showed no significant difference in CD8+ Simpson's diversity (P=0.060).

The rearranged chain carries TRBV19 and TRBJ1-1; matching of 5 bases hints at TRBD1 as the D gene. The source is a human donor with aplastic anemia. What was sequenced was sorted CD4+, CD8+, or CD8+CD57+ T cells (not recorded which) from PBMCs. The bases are TGTGCCAGTAGCAAGACGGGACTGAACACTGAAGCTTTCTTT. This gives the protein CASSKTGLNTEAFF.